This T cell receptor beta chain stems from a study of blood T cells in healthy people across ages. A second 7 to 11 cycle PCR used barcoded and J-beta primers. MiXCR, applied by TCRdb to the 5' RACE reads, yields one record per CDR3 protein. The table shows about 720,000 distinct CDR3 sequences, with 20% to 25% occurring only once. The CDR3 sequence is 16 residues long. The V gene's germline CDR1 is LNHNV and CDR2 YYDKDF (reference sequence). Trimming stripped 4 bases from V and 0 bases from J, with 10 bases between. This clonotype was seen a handful of times. Its antigen remains unknown. General study results and limits: Unsorted PBMCs blocked a conclusive comparison of naive and antigen-experienced cells.

Donors were systemically healthy Caucasian individuals from Russia aged 6 to 90 years. This sample also appeared in a second study, on T cells of mothers and their children.

The TCR was taken from a boy aged 5-17 years in good health. The chain uses TRBV15 and TRBJ2-6; D unclear. The sequenced sample was blood. The CDR3 sequence: CATSKLGRSGANVLTF. In DNA form, the CDR3 reads TGTGCCACCAGCAAGCTAGGGCGCTCTGGGGCCAACGTCCTGACTTTC.